A single sample is the source of the 17 T cell receptor beta chains below, sequenced in a study of beta chain features in type 1 diabetes. Study observations and caveats: Shortening of TCRB CDR3s, moderate but significant, appeared in all four CD4+ subsets of Type 1 diabetes patients.

Every isolated RNA sample was fully reverse transcribed, so sequencing captured expressed TCRB transcripts. Assay used: immunoSEQ multiplex PCR; TCRdb lists only in-frame clones, some missing. The repertoire has hundreds of thousands of clones, about an eighth of them found once; the top ten carry 0.035% to 0.04%. These receptors' antigens are unknown. Sequenced: naive CD4+ T cells from blood. Every receptor here comes from a man aged 18-30 years with type 1 diabetes.

The J gene is TRBJ1-4, the V gene TRBV9; 9 bases fit TRBD1. The V segment lost 2 bases and the J segment 4 bases; nucleotides outside the gene matches: 6. CDR3 length equals 16 residues. Germline CDR1 is SGDLS and CDR2 is YYNGEE. In nucleotides, the CDR3 is TGTGCCAGCAGCGTCACGTGGACAGGGGATAATGAAAAACTGTTTTTT. Translating gives CASSVTWTGDNEKLFF.

The chain is built from TRBV30 and TRBJ1-1, with D tentatively TRBD1 (6 bases). Deletions cut 0 bases from V and 1 base from J, with 12 bases between. Germline CDR1 reads GTSNPN; CDR2 reads SVGIG (reference sequence). The CDR3 has 15 amino acids. The CDR3 spells CAWSVGPGANTEAFF. Written as DNA, the CDR3 is TGTGCCTGGAGTGTAGGCCCGGGGGCGAACACTGAAGCTTTCTTT.

The table lists this clone with a few counts. The J gene is TRBJ2-1, the V gene TRBV9, with 10 bases lining up with TRBD2. CDR1 and CDR2 from the germline V gene are SGDLS and YYNGEE. The ends lost 3 bases at V and 5 bases at J; junction bases unmatched: 2. The CDR3 is made up of 14 amino acids. CDR3 protein: CASSGTSGHNEQFF. The CDR3 coding sequence is TGTGCCAGCAGCGGGACTAGCGGACACAATGAGCAGTTCTTC.

V gene TRBV29-1 combines with J gene TRBJ2-3, with 14 bases matching TRBD2. This CDR3 is 14 amino acids long. V trimming: 6 bases; J trimming: 4 bases; junction bases outside the gene matches: 3. Looked up from germline, CDR1 is SQVTM and CDR2 is ANQGSEA. The CDR3 nucleotides are TGCAGCGTGACGACTAGCGGGAGGGCAGATACGCAGTATTTT. Encoded protein: CSVTTSGRADTQYF.

This clone was seen more than once but under ten times. Mismatch with germline at one junction end may stem from a read error. This chain uses TRBV30 with TRBJ2-2; the match to TRBD2 covers 7 bases. The CDR3 runs 11 residues. Germline V CDR1 and CDR2: GTSNPN, SVGIG (reference sequence). The chain's CDR3 is CAWSVGGGLFF. In DNA, the CDR3 is TGTGCCTGGAGTGTAGGCGGGGGGCTGTTTTTT.

This clone was seen only a few times. The chain combines TRBV15 with TRBJ2-3; D uncertain. Trimming took off 0 bases at V and 8 bases at J, with 6 bases between the two ends. Germline CDR1 is LNHNV and CDR2 is YYDKDF (reference sequence). The CDR3 sequence is 12 residues long. CDR3 nucleotide sequence: TGTGCCACCAGCAGAGAAAAGGGTACGCAGTATTTT. Its protein product is CATSREKGTQYF.

The chain couples TRBV5-4 to TRBJ2-3, with 9 bases fitting TRBD1. Germline assignment: CDR1 SGHNT and CDR2 YYREEE (reference sequence). The CDR3 is 15 amino acids. V shed 5 bases, J shed 2 bases, and the junction held 6 bases outside the gene matches. The CDR3 DNA reads as TGTGCCAGCAGGGGAGGACAGGGGTACACAGATACGCAGTATTTT. Protein sequence: CASRGGQGYTDTQYF. The complete variable domain, with remaining parts taken from reference TRBV5-4 and TRBJ2-3, reads ETGVTQSPTHLIKTRGQQVTLRCSSQSGHNTVSWYQQALGQGPQFIFQYYREEENGRGNFPPRFSGLQFPNYSSELNVNALELDDSALYLCASRGGQGYTDTQYFGPGTRLTVL.

The genes are TRBV11-2 and TRBJ2-1, with TRBD2 matching 12 bases. The CDR3 has 15 amino acids. Germline values: CDR1 SGHAT, CDR2 FQNNGV. Trimming took 5 bases from V and 6 from J; bases not matched to a gene: 5. The CDR3, as DNA: TGTGCCAGCAGCCCACTAGCGGGAGGAGGCAATGAGCAGTTCTTC. It encodes CASSPLAGGGNEQFF.

The chain is built from TRBV6-5 and TRBJ2-7, with TRBD1 matching over 9 bases. Germline V gives CDR1 MNHEY, CDR2 SVGAGI. The CDR3 contains 15 residues. Losses at the gene ends were 0 bases for V and 7 bases for J; bases not matched to a gene: 7. The CDR3 sequence: CASSYSRTGAFEQYF. CDR3 DNA sequence: TGTGCCAGCAGTTACTCCCGGACAGGGGCCTTTGAGCAGTACTTC.

The rearrangement uses TRBV29-1 and TRBJ2-7; D not resolved. Germline assignment: CDR1 SQVTM and CDR2 ANQGSEA. V lost 7 bases, J lost 0 bases, and 16 bases lay in between. The CDR3 has 14 residues. The CDR3 region has the DNA TGCAGCGCCGTTCTTCCGACAAGCTCCTACGAGCAGTACTTC. It codes for CSAVLPTSSYEQYF.

The chain employs TRBV2 and TRBJ2-3; D is undetermined. Germline V gene sequence: CDR1 SNHLY, CDR2 FYNNEI. The CDR3 totals 12 residues. V was cut by 7 bases and J by 2 bases, with 7 bases left in between. CDR3 coding DNA: TGTGCCAGCAAAGTATTCACAGATACGCAGTATTTT. Translated, it gives CASKVFTDTQYF.

The rearrangement joins TRBV30 to TRBJ1-2; TRBD1 matches at 9 bases. Germline CDR1 GTSNPN, CDR2 SVGIG (reference sequence). V shed 5 bases, J shed 2 bases, and the junction held 15 bases outside the gene matches. The CDR3 covers 17 residues. CDR3: CAWLAGQGTGGNYGYTF. As DNA, the CDR3 is TGTGCCTGGTTAGCGGGACAGGGCACTGGCGGAAACTATGGCTACACCTTC.

This clone came up a few times. V usage is TRBV11-2 and J usage is TRBJ2-5; 8 nucleotides align to TRBD1. This CDR3 spans 14 amino acids. Germline values: CDR1 SGHAT, CDR2 FQNNGV. V shed 5 bases, J shed 1 base, and the junction held 3 bases outside the gene matches. CDR3 DNA sequence: TGTGCCAGCAGCATCGGACAGGGCCAAGAGACCCAGTACTTC. It translates to CASSIGQGQETQYF.

This clone showed up just a few times. This chain uses TRBV29-1 with TRBJ1-4; D unresolved. This CDR3 spans 13 amino acids. V lost 0 bases to trimming and J lost 6 bases, with 8 bases between them. Looked up from germline, CDR1 is SQVTM and CDR2 is ANQGSEA. CDR3 in DNA: TGCAGCGTTGAAGATGGCGGGGATGAAAAACTGTTTTTT. Protein sequence: CSVEDGGDEKLFF.

The rearrangement uses TRBV18 and TRBJ2-7; 8 nucleotides match TRBD1. J gave up 1 base and V 3 bases, and 2 bases lay outside the gene matches. CDR1 KGHSH and CDR2 LQKENI come from the germline V gene. There are 14 residues in the CDR3. The CDR3 DNA follows: TGTGCCAGCTCACCGGGGGACAGGTCCTACGAGCAGTACTTC. Protein: CASSPGDRSYEQYF. The entire variable domain, with the rest obtained from reference TRBV18 and TRBJ2-7, is as follows: NAGVMQNPRHLVRRRGQEARLRCSPMKGHSHVYWYRQLPEEGLKFMVYLQKENIIDESGMPKERFSAEFPKEGPSILRIQQVVRGDSAAYFCASSPGDRSYEQYFGPGTRLTVT.

This clone turned up a few times. The V call is TRBV7-2, the J call TRBJ2-7, with D unclear. Trimming removed 1 base at V and 2 bases at J, with 18 bases between. CDR1 SGHTA and CDR2 FQGNSA come from the germline V gene. CDR3 length: 17 residues. The CDR3 bases are TGTGCCAGCAGCTTAGGGTTCGGGCGGATGACAACCTACGAGCAGTACTTC. The encoded protein is CASSLGFGRMTTYEQYF. The full variable domain, rest sourced from reference TRBV7-2 and TRBJ2-7, is GAGVSQSPSNKVTEKGKDVELRCDPISGHTALYWYRQSLGQGLEFLIYFQGNSAPDKSGLPSDRFSAERTGGSVSTLTIQRTQQEDSAVYLCASSLGFGRMTTYEQYFGPGTRLTVT.

The V gene is TRBV28, the J gene TRBJ2-7; TRBD1 aligns across 7 bases. CDR1 is MDHEN, CDR2 SYDVKM, per germline. This CDR3 has 14 residues. The V gene end was trimmed by 3 bases and the J gene end by 6 bases; junction bases not matched to a gene: 8. CDR3 region: CASSLGQFYAEQYF. The CDR3 DNA reads TGTGCCAGCAGTTTGGGACAGTTTTATGCCGAGCAGTACTTC.